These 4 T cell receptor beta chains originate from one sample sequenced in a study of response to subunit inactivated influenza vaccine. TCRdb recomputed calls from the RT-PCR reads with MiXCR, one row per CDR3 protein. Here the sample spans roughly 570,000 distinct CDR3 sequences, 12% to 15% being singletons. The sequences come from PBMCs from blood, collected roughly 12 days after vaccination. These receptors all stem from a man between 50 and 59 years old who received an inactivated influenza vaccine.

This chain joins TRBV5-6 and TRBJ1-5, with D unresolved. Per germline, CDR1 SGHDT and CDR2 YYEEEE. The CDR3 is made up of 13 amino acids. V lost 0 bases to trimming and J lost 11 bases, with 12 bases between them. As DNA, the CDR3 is TGTGCCAGCAGCTTGGGCCCCTGGGCAGCCCAGCATTTT. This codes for CASSLGPWAAQHF. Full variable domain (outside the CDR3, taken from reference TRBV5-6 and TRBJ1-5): DAGVTQSPTHLIKTRGQQVTLRCSPKSGHDTVSWYQQALGQGPQFIFQYYEEEERQRGNFPDRFSGHQFPNYSSELNVNALLLGDSALYLCASSLGPWAAQHFGDGTRLSIL.

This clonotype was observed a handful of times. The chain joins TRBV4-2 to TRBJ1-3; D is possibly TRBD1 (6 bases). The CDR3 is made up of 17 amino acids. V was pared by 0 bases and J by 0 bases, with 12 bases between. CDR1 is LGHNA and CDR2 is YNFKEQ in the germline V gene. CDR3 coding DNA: TGTGCCAGCAGCCAAGATCTCAGGACAGCCTCTGGAAACACCATATATTTT. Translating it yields CASSQDLRTASGNTIYF.

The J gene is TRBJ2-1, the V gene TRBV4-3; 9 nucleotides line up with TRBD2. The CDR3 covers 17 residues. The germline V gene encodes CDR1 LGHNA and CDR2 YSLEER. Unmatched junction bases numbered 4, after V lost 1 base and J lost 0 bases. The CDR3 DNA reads TGCGCCAGCAGCCAAGGACTAGCGGAGCCCTCCTACAATGAGCAGTTCTTC. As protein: CASSQGLAEPSYNEQFF.

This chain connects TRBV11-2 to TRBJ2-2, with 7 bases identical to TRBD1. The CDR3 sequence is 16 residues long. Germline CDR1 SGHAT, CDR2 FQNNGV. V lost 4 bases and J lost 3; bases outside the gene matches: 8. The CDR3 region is CASSSITGVDTGELFF. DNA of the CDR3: TGTGCCAGCAGCTCGATTACAGGGGTTGACACCGGGGAGCTGTTTTTT.